These 31 T cell receptor beta chains were all obtained from the same sample, sequenced in a study of blood T cell repertoires in COVID-19. Sequenced by immunoSEQ multiplex PCR; TCRdb stores in-frame clones only, minus some. The data hold about 200,000 clones, with roughly 80% observed a single time. Material: peripheral blood. These receptors all stem from a woman in her sixties with COVID-19, enrolled during active disease.

This clone was observed a few times. The chain recombines TRBV25-1 with TRBJ2-2, with 9 bases fitting TRBD1. The length of the CDR3 is 13 residues. From germline, CDR1 is MGHDK and CDR2 SYGVNS. The V gene end was trimmed by 6 bases and the J gene end by 6 bases; junction bases not matched to a gene: 2. Here the CDR3 DNA reads TGTGCCAGCAGGACAGGGGGGTCCGGGGAGCTGTTTTTT. It is translated as CASRTGGSGELFF.

The chain couples TRBV7-9 to TRBJ2-1; 9 bases are shared with TRBD2. The V and J ends lost 1 base and 3 bases, in that order; junction bases with no gene match: 1. The CDR3 length is 15 residues. The germline gives CDR1 SEHNR, CDR2 FQNEAQ (reference sequence). The CDR3 region has the DNA TGTGCCAGCAGCTTAGGACTAGCGGTCTACAATGAGCAGTTCTTC. Its protein is CASSLGLAVYNEQFF. Full variable domain (outside the CDR3, taken from reference TRBV7-9 and TRBJ2-1): DTGVSQNPRHKITKRGQNVTFRCDPISEHNRLYWYRQTLGQGPEFLTYFQNEAQLEKSRLLSDRFSAERPKGSFSTLEIQRTEQGDSAMYLCASSLGLAVYNEQFFGPGTRLTVL.

A note on this clone: The same CDR3 is also encoded by other DNA sequences in this sample. The chain uses TRBV5-1 and TRBJ2-1; 7 positions agree with TRBD1. Trimming took 0 bases from V and 4 from J; bases not matched to a gene: 4. Germline V lookup: CDR1 SGHRS, CDR2 YFSETQ. The CDR3 totals 15 residues. CDR3 nucleotides: TGCGCCAGCAGCTTGGTGGCAGGGGGTTACAATGAGCAGTTCTTC. The encoded protein is CASSLVAGGYNEQFF.

The chain links TRBV30 to TRBJ1-1; possible D gene TRBD1, 5 bases. This CDR3 has 12 amino acids. Trimming removed 6 bases at V and 4 bases at J, with 12 bases between. Germline V gives CDR1 GTSNPN, CDR2 SVGIG (reference sequence). The CDR3 sequence is CACRLGVTEAFF. CDR3 nucleotides: TGTGCCTGTAGATTAGGGGTCACTGAAGCTTTCTTT.

The J gene is TRBJ2-4, the V gene TRBV5-6; 8 positions agree with TRBD1. The CDR3 contains 15 residues. With 4 bases clipped from V and 4 bases from J, the junction kept 7 bases outside the gene matches. Germline CDR1 is SGHDT and CDR2 is YYEEEE. The CDR3 nucleotides read TGTGCCAGCAGCCACTTACAGGGGGATAAAAACATTCAGTACTTC. Its translation is CASSHLQGDKNIQYF.

The rearrangement links TRBV6-5 to TRBJ1-6, with D tentatively TRBD1 (6 bases). Germline lookup yields CDR1 MNHEY and CDR2 SVGAGI. The CDR3 has 14 residues. V was pared by 4 bases and J by 7 bases, with 11 bases between. The CDR3 protein is CASSLGQTNSPLHF. The DNA of the CDR3 is TGTGCCAGCAGTTTAGGACAGACCAATTCACCCCTCCACTTT.

The rearrangement joins TRBV19 to TRBJ1-2; a possible D gene is TRBD1 (5 bases). This CDR3 region has 12 residues. Per the germline V gene, CDR1 is LNHDA and CDR2 is SQIVND (reference sequence). The germline V and J ends were trimmed by 10 bases and 6 bases, with 15 bases remaining between them. The CDR3 loop reads CANGGNADGYTF. The CDR3 DNA is TGTGCCAACGGGGGAAATGCGGATGGCTACACCTTC.

The rearrangement uses TRBV9 and TRBJ1-6; D is possibly TRBD1 (6 bases). The CDR3 runs 13 residues. Germline CDR1 reads SGDLS; CDR2 reads YYNGEE. Trimming removed 4 bases from V and 11 bases from J, with 13 bases in between. CDR3 in DNA: TGTGCCAGCAGCACGACTCCAGGGGCACCCCTCCACTTT. This translates into CASSTTPGAPLHF.

This clone was detected a few times. The rearrangement links TRBV10-3 to TRBJ2-7; 7 bases are shared with TRBD1. Germline CDR1 and CDR2: ENHRY and SYGVKD. There are 15 residues in the CDR3. Losses at the gene ends were 0 bases for V and 4 bases for J; bases not matched to a gene: 6. The CDR3 here is CAISESSTGSYEQYF. The CDR3 region has the DNA TGTGCCATCAGTGAGTCATCGACAGGGTCTTACGAGCAGTACTTC.

The chain combines TRBV28 with TRBJ2-2; 9 nucleotides agree with TRBD2. The CDR3 runs to 16 residues. V dropped 3 bases and J dropped 1; count of bases not matched to a gene: 3. Germline-derived CDR1 and CDR2 are MDHEN and SYDVKM. CDR3 amino acids: CASSLASGENTGELFF. The CDR3 coding sequence is TGTGCCAGCAGTTTGGCTAGCGGGGAGAACACCGGGGAGCTGTTTTTT.

The chain joins TRBV2 to TRBJ1-2, with 9 bases lining up with TRBD1. After removal of 6 bases from V and 3 bases from J, the junction contained 5 bases not matched to a gene. The germline V gene encodes CDR1 SNHLY and CDR2 FYNNEI. The CDR3 covers 14 residues. The CDR3 spells CASRVRTGDYGYTF. The CDR3 DNA is TGTGCCAGCAGAGTGCGGACAGGGGACTATGGCTACACCTTC.

The V and J genes are TRBV6-5 and TRBJ2-7, with D maybe TRBD1 (5 bases). This CDR3 spans 14 amino acids. V dropped 7 bases and J dropped 0 bases, with 13 bases sitting between them. In germline, CDR1 is MNHEY, CDR2 SVGAGI. CDR3 bases: TGTGCCAGCAAAAAGGGGCCGAGCTCCTACGAGCAGTACGTC. Protein sequence: CASKKGPSSYEQYV.

This clone was seen once. V and J are TRBV5-4 and TRBJ2-7, with 8 bases that match TRBD1. J gave up 6 bases and V 3 bases, and 2 bases lay outside the gene matches. Germline loops: CDR1 SGHNT, CDR2 YYREEE (reference sequence). The CDR3 runs to 12 residues. CDR3 nucleotide sequence: TGTGCCAGCAGCTCCACAGGGGGCGAGCAGTACGTC. It codes for CASSSTGGEQYV.

The chain couples TRBV6-6 to TRBJ1-6; D remains ambiguous. The V and J ends lost 2 bases and 2 bases respectively, with 10 bases between them. From germline, CDR1 is MNHNY and CDR2 SVGAGI (reference sequence). This CDR3 has 16 residues. Written as DNA, the CDR3 is TGTGCCAGCAGTTACGACCGGAGTACCTATAATTCACCCCTCCACTTT. Its protein is CASSYDRSTYNSPLHF.

This clone has a handful of counts. This chain joins TRBV7-9 and TRBJ2-1, with TRBD2 matching over 13 bases. Looked up from germline, CDR1 is SEHNR and CDR2 is FQNEAQ (reference sequence). The CDR3 runs to 13 residues. After removal of 5 bases from V and 15 bases from J, the junction contained 7 bases not matched to a gene. The CDR3 DNA follows: TGTGCCAGCAGCGATCGGACTAGCGGGAGACCGTTCTTC. Translating gives CASSDRTSGRPFF.

The chain carries TRBV19 and TRBJ2-7; 9 positions match TRBD2. This CDR3 comprises 15 residues. Trimming removed 4 bases from V and 5 bases from J; junction bases left unmatched: 9. Per the germline V gene, CDR1 is LNHDA and CDR2 is SQIVND (reference sequence). CDR3 DNA: TGTGCCAGTAGTACCCTGCGGGAGGGCCCACACGAGCAGTACTTC. Its protein is CASSTLREGPHEQYF.

This chain uses TRBV7-6 with TRBJ1-4; TRBD1 might be the D (5 bases). V was pared by 4 bases and J by 3 bases, with 9 bases between. CDR3 length: 14 amino acids. The V gene's germline CDR1 is SGHVS and CDR2 FNYEAQ. The CDR3 nucleotides read TGTGCCAGCAGCTGGGGGGGGGCTAATGAAAAACTGTTTTTT. Translation gives CASSWGGANEKLFF. The full variable domain, rest sourced from reference TRBV7-6 and TRBJ1-4, is GAGVSQSPRYKVTKRGQDVALRCDPISGHVSLYWYRQALGQGPEFLTYFNYEAQQDKSGLPNDRFSAERPEGSISTLTIQRTEQRDSAMYRCASSWGGANEKLFFGSGTQLSVL.

This clone was found a few times. V and J are TRBV3-1 (or the pseudogene TRBV3-2) and TRBJ1-1; no firm D call. Trimming shortened V by 0 bases and J by 6 bases, and 8 bases separated the two germline ends. Germline-derived CDR1 and CDR2 are LGHDT and YNNKEL (reference sequence). The CDR3 runs 13 residues. The CDR3 DNA reads as TGTGCCAGCAGCCAAGATAGAGGGTCTGAAGCTTTCTTT. Translating it yields CASSQDRGSEAFF.

The V and J genes are TRBV6-6 and TRBJ2-7; D might be TRBD1 (6 bases). With 0 bases removed from V and 1 base from J, the gap between germline ends came to 13 bases. From germline, CDR1 is MNHNY and CDR2 SVGAGI (reference sequence). The length of the CDR3 is 16 residues. The CDR3 DNA is TGTGCCAGCAGTTACTCTCGGGACAAATTATCCTACGAGCAGTACTTC. It yields the protein CASSYSRDKLSYEQYF.

V usage is TRBV28 and J usage is TRBJ2-7; D might be TRBD1 (7 bases). The CDR3 length is 18 residues. Trimming removed 4 bases at V and 2 bases at J, with 24 bases between. CDR1 is MDHEN and CDR2 is SYDVKM in the germline V gene. Here the CDR3 reads CASSSPMPQGGRPYEQYF. Here the CDR3 DNA reads TGTGCCAGCAGTTCCCCCATGCCGCAGGGGGGCCGACCCTACGAGCAGTACTTC.

The chain recombines TRBV6-5 with TRBJ1-2; D perhaps matches TRBD1 (5 bases). Looked up from germline, CDR1 is MNHEY and CDR2 is SVGAGI. The CDR3 is 14 residues long. Trimming took 11 bases from V and 4 from J, leaving 20 bases between them. The CDR3 bases are TGTGCCGGACCCAGTTGGGGACTACCCTATGGCTACACCTTC. Translated: CAGPSWGLPYGYTF.

The CDR3 region has the DNA TGTGCCAGCAGGAGGGGAGGACAGGGGAACTATGGCTACACCTTC. Amino acids: CASRRGGQGNYGYTF. The rearrangement uses TRBV28 and TRBJ1-2, with 9 bases that match TRBD1. The CDR3 runs 15 residues. With V trimmed by 6 bases and J by 2 bases, 7 bases remained unmatched. Germline V gene data show CDR1 as MDHEN and CDR2 as SYDVKM.

In nucleotides, the CDR3 is TGTGCCAGTAGTCCAGTAGCGGGCGGCAATCAGCCCCAGCATTTT. Its protein product is CASSPVAGGNQPQHF. The chain is built from TRBV19 and TRBJ1-5; D gene uncertain. Looked up from germline, CDR1 is LNHDA and CDR2 is SQIVND (reference sequence). The CDR3 loop spans 15 amino acids. Between the trimmed V and J ends, which lost 5 bases and 2 bases, there was a span of 13 bases.

This chain joins TRBV7-2 and TRBJ1-6; 7 bases agree with TRBD1. Trimming removed 5 bases from V and 8 bases from J; junction bases left unmatched: 9. The length of the CDR3 is 15 residues. Germline lookup yields CDR1 SGHTA and CDR2 FQGNSA. The CDR3 loop is CASSPGQEPYSPLHF. CDR3 sequence (DNA): TGTGCCAGCAGCCCTGGACAGGAGCCTTATTCACCCCTCCACTTT.

This clone was counted once. V and J are TRBV20-1 and TRBJ1-2; 7 positions match TRBD1. The CDR3 covers 14 residues. J lost 0 bases, V lost 3 bases, and 4 bases had no gene match. Looked up from germline, CDR1 is DFQATT and CDR2 is SNEGSKA (reference sequence). The CDR3 coding sequence is TGCAGTGCTAGTTCACAGGGGACTAACTATGGCTACACCTTC. Protein: CSASSQGTNYGYTF.

This clone has more than one count but fewer than ten. The chain employs TRBV6-5 and TRBJ1-4; 9 bases align to TRBD1. V was pared by 6 bases and J by 7 bases, with 6 bases of the junction left unmatched. This CDR3 comprises 14 residues. The germline V gene encodes CDR1 MNHEY and CDR2 SVGAGI. CDR3 loop: CASRRPGQGEKLFF. As DNA, the CDR3 is TGTGCCAGCAGACGACCGGGACAGGGTGAAAAACTGTTTTTT.

This clone was counted only a few times. This chain connects TRBV7-2 to TRBJ2-2; 9 bases map to TRBD1. The J segment lost 5 bases and the V segment lost 3 bases, leaving 4 bases of the junction unmatched. Germline V gene data show CDR1 as SGHTA and CDR2 as FQGNSA. The length of the CDR3 is 15 residues. CDR3 loop: CASSFNRGQTGELFF. In nucleotides, the CDR3 is TGTGCCAGCAGCTTCAACAGGGGGCAGACCGGGGAGCTGTTTTTT.

This clone was seen only a few times. The V gene is TRBV7-6, the J gene TRBJ1-1; maybe TRBD1 (5 bases). Trimming left V 4 bases short and J 1 base short, with 7 bases between. The CDR3 runs 13 residues. Germline-derived CDR1 and CDR2 are SGHVS and FNYEAQ. DNA for the CDR3: TGTGCCAGCAGCTCGACAGAGAACACTGAAGCTTTCTTT. It encodes CASSSTENTEAFF.

This chain uses TRBV20-1 with TRBJ2-1, with D uncertain. In germline, CDR1 is DFQATT, CDR2 SNEGSKA (reference sequence). The CDR3 runs to 9 residues. V was cut by 6 bases and J by 12 bases, with 9 bases left in between. DNA of the CDR3: TGCAGTGCAGCCGGGTCGCAGTTCTTC. Translated, it gives CSAAGSQFF.

The table lists this clone with a count of one. A read error may produce the germline difference seen at one junction end. The chain joins TRBV7-7 to TRBJ2-5; 8 nucleotides line up with TRBD2. The CDR3 totals 16 residues. Germline lookup yields CDR1 SSHAT and CDR2 FNYEAQ (reference sequence). DNA of the CDR3: TGTGCTAGCAGCTTAGGAGGACTAGCAAAAGTAGAGACCCAGTACTTC. Translation gives CASSLGGLAKVETQYF. The full variable domain, in which reference TRBV7-7 and TRBJ2-5 provide the parts outside the CDR3, is GAGVSQSPRYKVTKRGQDVTLRCDPISSHATLYWYQQALGQGPEFLTYFNYEAQPDKSGLPSDRFSAERPEGSISTLTIQRTEQRDSAMYRCASSLGGLAKVETQYFGPGTRLLVL.

CDR3 sequence (DNA): TGTGCCAGCTCACCACGTGCACAGTCTAACTATGGCTACACCTTC. Translating it yields CASSPRAQSNYGYTF. The V call is TRBV18, the J call TRBJ1-2; no firm D call. Germline CDR1 is KGHSH and CDR2 is LQKENI. Trimming took 1 base from V and 0 from J, leaving 9 bases between them. The CDR3 spans 15 residues.